This T cell receptor beta chain was captured in a study of blood T cell repertoires in COVID-19 (dated by TCRdb to 2019 to 2021). Looking at the study overall: Samples covering the acute and convalescent phases of COVID-19 were provided by collaborators in the United States, Italy and Spain. The prospective study material was composed of cDNA or gDNA derived from T cells, B-cell-depleted T cells, or PBMCs. Subjects who had been exposed to COVID-19, were actively infected with it, or had recovered from it provided the deeply sampled blood TCRbeta repertoires that made up the dataset. The repertoires were made available in a free public database intended to serve as a resource for research on the immune response to SARS-CoV-2. Samples came from the ongoing ImmuneRACE study (first 160 participants) plus 1,254 subjects from 6 global collaborators. The sample metadata nearly always contained a de-identified subject ID, COVID-19 status, age in years and sex. Where HLA class I and class II types were available, the types were taken from metadata supplied by the sample provider, not from assay-based typing.

Remarks on this clone: There is no known antigen for this receptor. No base qualities exist here, and no much larger clone lies one base off it.

TCRbeta CDR3 regions were amplified from genomic DNA by means of the immunoSEQ Assay, a bias-controlled multiplex PCR. From the authors' description of their analysis: Nucleated cell counts per sample were estimated from amplification of reference gene primers within the assay. Sequence reads were collapsed and filtered to measure the absolute abundance of every unique TCRbeta CDR3 rearrangement. Productive Simpson clonality was computed per sample as the square root of Simpson's diversity index over productive rearrangements. TCRdb re-hosts the immuneACCESS table, in-frame sequences only. Its copies lack some clones; in the studies checked, an unresolved V gene accounts for under half of them, and the cause for the rest is not known. Clone size and the V and J calls come from that table; the DNA yielded D and trimming. In all, the sample holds about 220,000 clones, and approximately 85% of those were seen once. The ten most abundant clones make up around 3% of the sample.

Its CDR3 holds 14 amino acids, cysteine through phenylalanine. The only DNA kept is the CDR3, 42 bases in frame from the first base. Trimming takes 2 bases off V and 7 bases off J; junction bases not matched to a gene: 7. CDR1 and CDR2 are drawn from the germline V gene: MNHEY, SVGEGT. The study at large found these results: How much clinical and demographic metadata was included differed by source and by participant, and the metadata was provided uncurated.

Another Seattle source contributed samples from volunteer blood donors who had recovered from COVID-19. Whole blood was collected in K2EDTA tubes by collaborating institutions according to the institutions' own protocols. Collaborator samples were shipped for TCRbeta analysis as frozen whole blood, isolated PBMCs, or DNA extracted from either sample type. This sequence uses TRBV6-2 or TRBV6-3 and TRBJ1-1, and 7 junctional nucleotides match TRBD1. Input material: peripheral blood. This receptor was taken from a man aged 45-65 years who had recovered from COVID-19. The sequence in DNA is TGTGCCAGCAGTTACGACAGGGAGGTTATTGAAGCTTTCTTT. Translated, it gives CASSYDREVIEAFF.